The clone carrying this T cell receptor (beta chain) was seen more than once but under ten times. Its antigen remains unidentified. This sample is drawn from a study of T-cell memory formation after mild COVID-19. About the study: Most TCR clusters belonged to a single donor.

The length of the CDR3 is 16 residues. Germline V gene lookup returns CDR1 LGHDT and CDR2 YNNKEL (reference sequence). The V end lost 4 bases, the J end lost 0 bases, and 12 bases lay between the germline ends. TCRdb analysed the 5' RACE reads with MiXCR anew, one entry per CDR3 protein. The repertoire holds 350,000 to 500,000 distinct CDR3 sequences, more than 15% seen once, with roughly a fifth in the top ten. Study-level findings and limits: Mainly in CM and EM were contracting CD4+ clones; CD8+ were in EMRA. Clones shrinking from day 15 to 85 showed even CD4/CD8 mixes; later expanders tilted CD4+.

This sequence joins TRBV3-1 and TRBJ2-2, with D possibly TRBD2 on 5 matching bases. Sequencing used PBMCs or a T cell subset sorted from them (not recorded which). The source of this sequence is a man aged 18 to 30 who had mild COVID-19 (a few samples of this study predate the infection). Cell type and time point are not known. The CDR3 region is CASSPRRRTNTGELFF. In DNA, the CDR3 is TGTGCCAGCAGCCCGCGTCGGAGGACGAACACCGGGGAGCTGTTTTTT.